The T cell receptor beta chain under discussion was sequenced for a study of T cell responses to AZD1222 COVID-19 vaccine. Study-wide findings and caveats: Among the donors, most were white British and more were female, and clonal diversity was possibly underestimated. Every sample of the repertoires postdated the peak T cell response. The span of vaccine-associated CD4 TCRs extended across spike, with dominance at 160-218 and 743-854.

Germline CDR1 reads SGHRS; CDR2 reads YFSETQ. V shed 0 bases and J 2 bases; nucleotides not matched to a gene: 6. CDR3 length: 17 residues. Produced via immunoSEQ multiplex PCR; TCRdb's table is partial and in-frame only. The sample lists approximately 200,000 clones, approximately 94% occurring once. This clone showed up just once. No antigen is known for it. Specimen: peripheral blood, collected 28 days after the second dose of the MenACWY control vaccine. This receptor was identified in an adult who received the MenACWY meningococcal vaccine as a control. V and J are TRBV5-1 and TRBJ2-1; the match to TRBD2 covers 9 bases. The CDR3 bases are TGCGCCAGCAGCTTGGAGACTAGCGGTATTACCTACAATGAGCAGTTCTTC. Encoded protein: CASSLETSGITYNEQFF.